The 10 T cell receptor beta chains reported below all come from one sample, sequenced in a study of blood T cell repertoires in COVID-19. Clones were read by immunoSEQ multiplex PCR, and TCRdb kept only the in-frame ones, dropping some. Of some 220,000 clones in the sample, about 82% were seen once. Sample: peripheral blood. The receptors derive from a woman in her seventies with COVID-19, enrolled during active disease.

The genes are TRBV5-4 and TRBJ2-2; TRBD1 aligns across 11 bases. V trimming: 3 bases; J trimming: 4 bases; junction bases outside the gene matches: 2. The CDR3 sequence is 15 residues long. Germline V gene sequence: CDR1 SGHNT, CDR2 YYREEE (reference sequence). The CDR3, as DNA: TGTGCCAGCAGCTGGGACAGGGGGGGCACCGGGGAGCTGTTTTTT. Protein product: CASSWDRGGTGELFF.

The V gene is TRBV3-1 (or the pseudogene TRBV3-2), the J gene TRBJ1-5; D is unresolved. V gave up 1 base and J gave up 0 bases, with 13 bases separating them. CDR3 size: 17 residues. The V gene's germline CDR1 is LGHDT and CDR2 YNNKEL (reference sequence). CDR3 sequence: CASSQGLSGFSNQPQHF. CDR3 nucleotides: TGTGCCAGCAGCCAAGGACTATCGGGATTTAGCAATCAGCCCCAGCATTTT.

This rearrangement joins TRBV2 to TRBJ1-2; TRBD1 matches 7 bases. Germline-derived CDR1 and CDR2 are SNHLY and FYNNEI. The ends lost 4 bases at V and 4 bases at J; junction bases unmatched: 6. CDR3 length equals 14 residues. For the CDR3, the DNA is TGTGCCAGCAGTGTCGGACAGGAACCCTATGGCTACACCTTC. Translation gives CASSVGQEPYGYTF.

V is TRBV7-8 and J is TRBJ2-7; 10 positions agree with TRBD1. CDR1 and CDR2 (germline): SGHVS, FQNEAQ. Losses at the gene ends were 5 bases for V and 4 bases for J; bases not matched to a gene: 11. CDR3 length: 16 amino acids. CDR3 protein: CASSEDRQGARYEQYF. DNA of the CDR3: TGTGCCAGCAGCGAAGACCGACAGGGGGCGCGGTACGAGCAGTACTTC.

Only one count was recorded for this clone. The chain combines TRBV19 with TRBJ1-5; 8 nucleotides line up with TRBD1. Losses at the gene ends were 5 bases for V and 4 bases for J; bases not matched to a gene: 10. From germline, CDR1 is LNHDA and CDR2 SQIVND (reference sequence). This CDR3 is 16 amino acids long. DNA for the CDR3: TGTGCCAGTAGTCTGTCGGACAGGGTGGGAAATCAGCCCCAGCATTTT. This codes for CASSLSDRVGNQPQHF.

The chain has TRBV19 and TRBJ2-1; D is possibly TRBD1 (5 bases). CDR1 LNHDA and CDR2 SQIVND come from the germline V gene (reference sequence). CDR3 size: 13 residues. V lost 10 bases and J lost 6, with 16 bases in between. For the CDR3, the DNA is TGTGCCACCAGAGGAATTGGGGCCAATGAGCAGTTCTTC. As protein: CATRGIGANEQFF.

A single count supports this clone. The chain couples TRBV19 to TRBJ2-7, with a possible D match to TRBD1 (6 bases). V was shortened by 3 bases and J by 1 base, with 7 bases between the two germline ends. CDR3 length: 13 residues. Germline CDR1 is LNHDA and CDR2 is SQIVND (reference sequence). Written as DNA, the CDR3 is TGTGCCAGTAGTATCGGGACATCCTACGAGCAGTACTTC. The encoded protein is CASSIGTSYEQYF. Combining the CDR3 with reference TRBV19 and TRBJ2-7 gives the whole variable domain DGGITQSPKYLFRKEGQNVTLSCEQNLNHDAMYWYRQDPGQGLRLIYYSQIVNDFQKGDIAEGYSVSREKKESFPLTVTSAQKNPTAFYLCASSIGTSYEQYFGPGTRLTVT.

The V gene is TRBV2, the J gene TRBJ1-1, with TRBD1 matching over 7 bases. The CDR3 is 14 amino acids. CDR1 is SNHLY and CDR2 is FYNNEI in the germline V gene. V shed 6 bases and J 6 bases; nucleotides not matched to a gene: 10. CDR3 sequence: CASRTGTVSSEAFF. The CDR3 nucleotides are TGTGCCAGCAGAACCGGGACAGTATCCTCTGAAGCTTTCTTT.

This clone turned up a few times. The chain couples TRBV27 to TRBJ2-1; D possibly corresponds to TRBD1 (6 bases). CDR1 and CDR2 (germline): MNHEY, SMNVEV (reference sequence). Trimming took off 4 bases at V and 2 bases at J, with 15 bases between the two ends. This CDR3 is built from 16 residues. CDR3 nucleotides: TGTGCCAGCAGTTCGAACAGGGTTACGGCCTACAATGAGCAGTTCTTC. It translates to CASSSNRVTAYNEQFF.

The V call is TRBV5-1, the J call TRBJ1-3; possible D gene TRBD1, 5 bases. This CDR3 region has 16 residues. Trimming removed 1 base from V and 0 bases from J, with 11 bases in between. Germline loops: CDR1 SGHRS, CDR2 YFSETQ. CDR3 sequence: CASSLTGGDSGNTIYF. In DNA form, the CDR3 reads TGCGCCAGCAGCTTGACCGGGGGTGACTCTGGAAACACCATATATTTT. Variable domain in full (rest from reference TRBV5-1 and TRBJ1-3): KAGVTQTPRYLIKTRGQQVTLSCSPISGHRSVSWYQQTPGQGLQFLFEYFSETQRNKGNFPGRFSGRQFSNSRSEMNVSTLELGDSALYLCASSLTGGDSGNTIYFGEGSWLTVV.